In its sample, the clone carrying this TCR beta chain was seen many times. With 7 bases removed from V and 6 bases from J, the gap between germline ends came to 12 bases. Germline CDR1 is ENHRY and CDR2 is SYGVKD. The CDR3 loop spans 12 amino acids. MiXCR was run by TCRdb on the RT-PCR reads, yielding one entry per CDR3 protein. The table has about 680,000 distinct CDR3 sequences, 13% to 15% seen once. The origin of this receptor is a female donor in good health, serving as a healthy control. Sequencing input: memory CD4+ T cells from blood. The rearrangement joins TRBV10-3 to TRBJ1-2, with D uncertain. CDR3 DNA: TGTGCCATCATGAAGGGTCGAGATGGCTACACCTTC. Protein sequence: CAIMKGRDGYTF.